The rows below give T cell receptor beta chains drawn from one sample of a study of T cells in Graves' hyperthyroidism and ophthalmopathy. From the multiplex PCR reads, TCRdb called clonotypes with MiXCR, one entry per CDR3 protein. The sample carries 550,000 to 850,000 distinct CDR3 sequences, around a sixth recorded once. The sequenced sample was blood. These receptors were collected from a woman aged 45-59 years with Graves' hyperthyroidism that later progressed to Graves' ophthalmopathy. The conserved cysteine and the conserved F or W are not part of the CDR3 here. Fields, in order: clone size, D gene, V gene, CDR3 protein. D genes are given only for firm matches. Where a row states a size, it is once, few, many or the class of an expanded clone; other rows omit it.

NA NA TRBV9 ASSAHVGGGTEAF
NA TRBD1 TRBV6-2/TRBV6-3 ASSSGTGVSGANVLT
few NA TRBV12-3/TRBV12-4 ASSFHVMTDLPTNEKLF
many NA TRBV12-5 ASGLGQLEAF
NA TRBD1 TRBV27 ASFSPRQGAYGYT
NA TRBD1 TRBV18 ASSLDRVGEKLF
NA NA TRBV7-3 ASSLNAPAGLGPLSHYNEQF
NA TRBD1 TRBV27 ASRTRQGAFSDTQY
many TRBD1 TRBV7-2 ASSTDRDFYGYT
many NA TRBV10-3 AIGPERPDTQY
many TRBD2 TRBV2 ASSELLAGASSYEQY
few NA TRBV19 ASSDWDNSNQPQH
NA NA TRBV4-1 ASSQESYERLF
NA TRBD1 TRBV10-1 ANRRDRGPDGSNQPQH
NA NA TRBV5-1 ASTRTADRSYGYT
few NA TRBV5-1 ASSEGLQSYSYNEQF
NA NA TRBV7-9 ASSLLPGADTGELF
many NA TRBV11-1 ASSLASPNDRPYTEAF
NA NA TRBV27 ASSSQAGSNTEAS
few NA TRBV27 ASNHGGSREAF
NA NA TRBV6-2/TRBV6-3 TSSGRTAGNYGYT
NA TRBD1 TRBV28 ASSLDRAASPLH
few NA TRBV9 ASSEIGDTTEAF
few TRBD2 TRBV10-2 ATDSGAQETQY
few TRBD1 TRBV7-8 ASSFSGTGVYEQY
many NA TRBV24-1 ATSDRVDGFQTQY
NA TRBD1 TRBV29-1 SVGIGQGAQDTQY
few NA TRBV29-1 SVETGGHTYGYT
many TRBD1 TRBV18 ASSAGQNYGYT
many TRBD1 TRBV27 ASSSVAGGELNYGYT
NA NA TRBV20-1 SAPDWAAQY
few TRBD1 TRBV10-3 AIKGTGGWEQY
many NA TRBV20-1 SARDREFQETQY
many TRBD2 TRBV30 AWSVGLAAEQY
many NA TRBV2 ASILSGNTIY
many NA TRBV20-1 SAQAGYSNQPQH
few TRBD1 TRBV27 ASSPRPAQGACT